Sequencing of this TCR beta chain was carried out in a study of T cells after yellow fever vaccination. General study points: Sorted repertoires could include abundant contaminating clonotypes from bulk cells.

As for this clonotype: The antigen is not known.

Trimming cost V 3 bases and J 5 bases; bases outside gene matches: 7. From germline, CDR1 is SEHNR and CDR2 FQNEAQ (reference sequence). The CDR3 runs 15 residues. TCRdb re-called the 5' RACE reads with MiXCR, one entry per CDR3 protein. The data hold just under 600,000 distinct CDR3 sequences, with roughly 12% observed a single time. The TCR originated in a man aged 25-40 years who received the YFV17D yellow fever vaccine. This rearrangement joins TRBV7-9 to TRBJ2-1, with 7 positions matching TRBD1. The input for sequencing was PBMCs, taken on the day of the yellow fever booster vaccination. The CDR3 region has the DNA TGTGCCAGCAGCTTGAGGGGGCCATCGGACAATGAGCAGTTCTTC. It yields the protein CASSLRGPSDNEQFF.